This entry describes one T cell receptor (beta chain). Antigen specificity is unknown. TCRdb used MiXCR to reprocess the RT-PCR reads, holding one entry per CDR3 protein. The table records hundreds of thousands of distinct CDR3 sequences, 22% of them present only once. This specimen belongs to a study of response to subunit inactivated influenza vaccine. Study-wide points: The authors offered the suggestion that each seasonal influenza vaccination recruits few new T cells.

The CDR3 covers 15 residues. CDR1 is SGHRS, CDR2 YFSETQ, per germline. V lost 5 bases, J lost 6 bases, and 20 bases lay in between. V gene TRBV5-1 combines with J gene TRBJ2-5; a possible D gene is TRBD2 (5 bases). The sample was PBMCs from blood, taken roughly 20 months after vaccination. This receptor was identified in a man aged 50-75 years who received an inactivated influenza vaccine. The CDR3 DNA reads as TGCGCCAGCAGTCCGCTAAGAGGGCAAGGGAAGACCCAGTACTTC. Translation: CASSPLRGQGKTQYF.